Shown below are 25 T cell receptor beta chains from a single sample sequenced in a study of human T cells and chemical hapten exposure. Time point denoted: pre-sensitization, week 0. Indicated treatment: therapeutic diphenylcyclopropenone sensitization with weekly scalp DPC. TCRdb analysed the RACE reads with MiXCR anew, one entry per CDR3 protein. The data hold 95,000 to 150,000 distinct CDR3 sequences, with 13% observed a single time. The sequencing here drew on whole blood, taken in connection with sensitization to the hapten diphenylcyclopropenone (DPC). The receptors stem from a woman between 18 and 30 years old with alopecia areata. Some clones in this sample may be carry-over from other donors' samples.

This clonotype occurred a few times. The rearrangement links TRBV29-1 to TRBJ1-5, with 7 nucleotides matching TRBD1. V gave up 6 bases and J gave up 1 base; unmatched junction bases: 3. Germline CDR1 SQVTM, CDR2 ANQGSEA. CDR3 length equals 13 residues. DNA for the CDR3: TGCAGCGTCGCACAGGGGAGCAATCAGCCCCAGCATTTT. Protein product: CSVAQGSNQPQHF. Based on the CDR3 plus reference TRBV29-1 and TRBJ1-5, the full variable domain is SAVISQKPSRDICQRGTSLTIQCQVDSQVTMMFWYRQQPGQSLTLIATANQGSEATYESGFVIDKFPISRPNLTFSTLTVSNMSPEDSSIYLCSVAQGSNQPQHFGDGTRLSIL.

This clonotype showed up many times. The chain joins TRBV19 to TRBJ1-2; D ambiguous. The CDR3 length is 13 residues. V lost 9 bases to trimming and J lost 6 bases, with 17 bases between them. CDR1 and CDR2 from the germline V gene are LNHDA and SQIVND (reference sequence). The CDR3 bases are TGTGCCAGCCAACATCGAGGGAGGGATGGCTACACCTTC. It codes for CASQHRGRDGYTF.

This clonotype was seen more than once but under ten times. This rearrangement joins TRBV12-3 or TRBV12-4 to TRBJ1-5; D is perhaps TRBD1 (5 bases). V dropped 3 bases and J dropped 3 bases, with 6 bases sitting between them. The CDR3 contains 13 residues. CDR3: CASSFRDNQPQHF. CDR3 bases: TGTGCCAGCAGTTTCAGGGACAATCAGCCCCAGCATTTT.

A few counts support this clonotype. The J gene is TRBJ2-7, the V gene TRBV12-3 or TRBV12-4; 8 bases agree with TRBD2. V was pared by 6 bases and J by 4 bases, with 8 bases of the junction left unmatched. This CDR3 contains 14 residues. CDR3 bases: TGTGCCAGCAGCCCCGGGACTAGGCGTTACGAGCAGTACTTC. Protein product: CASSPGTRRYEQYF.

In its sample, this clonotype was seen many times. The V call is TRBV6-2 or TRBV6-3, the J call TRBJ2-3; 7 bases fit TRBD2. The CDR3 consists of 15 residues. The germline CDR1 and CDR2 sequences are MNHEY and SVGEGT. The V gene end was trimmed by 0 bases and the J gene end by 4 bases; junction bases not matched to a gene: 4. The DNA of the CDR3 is TGTGCCAGCAGTTACTCTTCGAGCGGGGCAGATACGCAGTATTTT. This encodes CASSYSSSGADTQYF.

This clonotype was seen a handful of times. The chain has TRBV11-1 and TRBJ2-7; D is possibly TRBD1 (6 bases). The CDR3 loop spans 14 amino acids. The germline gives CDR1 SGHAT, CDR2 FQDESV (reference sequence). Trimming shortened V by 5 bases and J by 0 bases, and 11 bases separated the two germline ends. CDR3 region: CASSAGQSSYEQYF. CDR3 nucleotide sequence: TGTGCCAGCAGCGCAGGACAGAGCTCCTACGAGCAGTACTTC.

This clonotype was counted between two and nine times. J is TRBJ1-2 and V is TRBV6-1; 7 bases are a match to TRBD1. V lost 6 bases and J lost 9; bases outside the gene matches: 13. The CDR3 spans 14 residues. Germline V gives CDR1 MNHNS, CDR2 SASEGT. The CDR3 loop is CASSQLDRVSRYTF. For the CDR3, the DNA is TGTGCCAGCAGCCAGCTTGACAGGGTGTCTCGCTACACCTTC.

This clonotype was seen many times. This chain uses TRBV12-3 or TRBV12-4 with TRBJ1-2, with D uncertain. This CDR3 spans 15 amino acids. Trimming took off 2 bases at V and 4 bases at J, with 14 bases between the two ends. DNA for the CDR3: TGTGCCAGCAGTTTAAAGACCCCGCGGGGCTATGGCTACACCTTC. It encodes CASSLKTPRGYGYTF.

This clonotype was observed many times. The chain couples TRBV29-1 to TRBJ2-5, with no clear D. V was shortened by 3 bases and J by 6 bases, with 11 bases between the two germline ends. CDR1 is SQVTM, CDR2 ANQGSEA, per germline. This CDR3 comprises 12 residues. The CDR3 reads CSVEATVQTQYF. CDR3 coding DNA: TGCAGCGTTGAGGCCACAGTCCAGACCCAGTACTTC.

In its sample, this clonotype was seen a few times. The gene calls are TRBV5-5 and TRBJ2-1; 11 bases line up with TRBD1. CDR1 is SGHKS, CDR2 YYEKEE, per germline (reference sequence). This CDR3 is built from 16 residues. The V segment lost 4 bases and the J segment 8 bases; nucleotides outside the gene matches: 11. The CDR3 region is CASSTDRGLGDDEQFF. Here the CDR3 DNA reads TGTGCCAGCAGCACGGACAGGGGGCTTGGAGACGATGAGCAGTTCTTC.

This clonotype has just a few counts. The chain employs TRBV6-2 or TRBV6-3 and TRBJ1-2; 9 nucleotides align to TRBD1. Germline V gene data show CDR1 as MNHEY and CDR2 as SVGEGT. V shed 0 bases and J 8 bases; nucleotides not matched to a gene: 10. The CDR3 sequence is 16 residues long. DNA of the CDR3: TGTGCCAGCAGTTACTCGACGGGACAGGGCTGGAAGGGCTACACCTTC. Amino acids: CASSYSTGQGWKGYTF.

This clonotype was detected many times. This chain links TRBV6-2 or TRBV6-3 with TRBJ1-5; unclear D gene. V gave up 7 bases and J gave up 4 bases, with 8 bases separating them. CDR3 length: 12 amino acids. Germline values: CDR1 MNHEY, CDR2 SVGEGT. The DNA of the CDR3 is TGTGCCAGCACCCAGCCGAATCAGCCCCAGCATTTT. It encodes CASTQPNQPQHF.

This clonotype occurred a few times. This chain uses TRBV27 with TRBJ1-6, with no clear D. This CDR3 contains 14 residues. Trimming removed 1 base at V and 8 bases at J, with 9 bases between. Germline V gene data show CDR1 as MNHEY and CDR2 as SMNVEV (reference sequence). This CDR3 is CASSLLAADSPLHF. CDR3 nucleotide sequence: TGTGCCAGCAGTTTATTGGCAGCGGATTCACCCCTCCACTTT.

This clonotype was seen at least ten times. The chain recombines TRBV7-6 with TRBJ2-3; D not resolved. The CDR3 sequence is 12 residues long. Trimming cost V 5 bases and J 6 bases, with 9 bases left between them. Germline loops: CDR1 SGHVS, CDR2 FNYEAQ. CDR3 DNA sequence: TGTGCCAGCAGCCCGGCGCTGGATACGCAGTATTTT. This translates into CASSPALDTQYF.

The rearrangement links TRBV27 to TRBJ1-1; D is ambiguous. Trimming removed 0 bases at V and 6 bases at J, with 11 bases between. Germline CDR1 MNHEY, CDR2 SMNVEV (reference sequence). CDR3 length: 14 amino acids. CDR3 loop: CASSLSGQQAEAFF. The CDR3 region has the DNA TGTGCCAGCAGTTTATCTGGGCAGCAAGCTGAAGCTTTCTTT.

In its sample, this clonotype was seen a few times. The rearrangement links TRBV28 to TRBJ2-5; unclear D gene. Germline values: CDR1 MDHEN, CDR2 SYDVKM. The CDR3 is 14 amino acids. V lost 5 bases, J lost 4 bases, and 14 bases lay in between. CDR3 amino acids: CASSTRAALETQYF. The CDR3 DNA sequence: TGTGCCAGCAGTACCCGGGCCGCCTTAGAGACCCAGTACTTC.

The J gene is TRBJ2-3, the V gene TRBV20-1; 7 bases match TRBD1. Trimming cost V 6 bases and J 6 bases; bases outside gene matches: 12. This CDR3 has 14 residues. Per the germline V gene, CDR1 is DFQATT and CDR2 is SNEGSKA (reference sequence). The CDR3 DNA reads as TGCAGTGCGTATAGAGGGGGCCGAGGCGATACGCAGTATTTT. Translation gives CSAYRGGRGDTQYF.

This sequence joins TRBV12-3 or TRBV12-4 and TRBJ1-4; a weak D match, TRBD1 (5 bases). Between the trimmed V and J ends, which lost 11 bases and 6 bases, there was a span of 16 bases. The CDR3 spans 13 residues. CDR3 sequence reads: CASGPRGYEKLFF. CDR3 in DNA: TGTGCCTCAGGCCCAAGGGGCTATGAAAAACTGTTTTTT.

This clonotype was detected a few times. The chain's CDR3 is CSVVSRGLDEAFF. The CDR3 bases are TGCAGCGTTGTAAGCAGGGGGCTTGATGAAGCTTTCTTT. The chain couples TRBV29-1 to TRBJ1-1; 8 bases match TRBD1. The V segment lost 4 bases and the J segment 7 bases; nucleotides outside the gene matches: 8. The CDR3 length is 13 residues. Germline lookup yields CDR1 SQVTM and CDR2 ANQGSEA. The full variable domain, completed using reference TRBV29-1 and TRBJ1-1, is SAVISQKPSRDICQRGTSLTIQCQVDSQVTMMFWYRQQPGQSLTLIATANQGSEATYESGFVIDKFPISRPNLTFSTLTVSNMSPEDSSIYLCSVVSRGLDEAFFGQGTRLTVV.

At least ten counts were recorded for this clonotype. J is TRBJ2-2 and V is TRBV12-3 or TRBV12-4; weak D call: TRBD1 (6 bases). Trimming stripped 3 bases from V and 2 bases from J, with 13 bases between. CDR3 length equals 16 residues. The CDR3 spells CASSFRQGINTGELFF. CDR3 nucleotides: TGTGCCAGCAGTTTCCGGCAGGGGATTAACACCGGGGAGCTGTTTTTT.

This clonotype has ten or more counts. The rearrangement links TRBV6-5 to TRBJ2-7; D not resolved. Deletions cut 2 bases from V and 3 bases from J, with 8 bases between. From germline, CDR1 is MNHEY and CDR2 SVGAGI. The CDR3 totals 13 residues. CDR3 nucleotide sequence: TGTGCCAGCAGTTACAGTTTGAGCTACGAGCAGTACTTC. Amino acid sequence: CASSYSLSYEQYF.

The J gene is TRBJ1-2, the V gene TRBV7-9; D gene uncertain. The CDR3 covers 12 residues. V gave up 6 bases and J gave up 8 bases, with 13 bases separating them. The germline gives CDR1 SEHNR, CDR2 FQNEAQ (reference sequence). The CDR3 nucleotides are TGTGCCAGCAGTTCACTGGCACGAGGCTACACCTTC. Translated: CASSSLARGYTF.

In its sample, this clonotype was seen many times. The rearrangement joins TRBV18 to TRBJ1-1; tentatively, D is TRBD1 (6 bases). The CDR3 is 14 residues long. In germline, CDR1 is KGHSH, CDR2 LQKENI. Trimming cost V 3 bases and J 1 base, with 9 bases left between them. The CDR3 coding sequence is TGTGCCAGCTCACCCCAAGGGGGGAACACTGAAGCTTTCTTT. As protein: CASSPQGGNTEAFF.

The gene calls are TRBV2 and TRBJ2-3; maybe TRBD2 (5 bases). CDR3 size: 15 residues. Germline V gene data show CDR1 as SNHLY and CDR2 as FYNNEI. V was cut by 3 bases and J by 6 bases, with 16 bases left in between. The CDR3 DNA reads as TGTGCCAGCAGTGACCTCCTCGAACCTAGCGATACGCAGTATTTT. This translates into CASSDLLEPSDTQYF. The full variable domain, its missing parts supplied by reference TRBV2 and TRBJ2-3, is EPEVTQTPSHQVTQMGQEVILRCVPISNHLYFYWYRQILGQKVEFLVSFYNNEISEKSEIFDDQFSVERPDGSNFTLKIRSTKLEDSAMYFCASSDLLEPSDTQYFGPGTRLTVL.

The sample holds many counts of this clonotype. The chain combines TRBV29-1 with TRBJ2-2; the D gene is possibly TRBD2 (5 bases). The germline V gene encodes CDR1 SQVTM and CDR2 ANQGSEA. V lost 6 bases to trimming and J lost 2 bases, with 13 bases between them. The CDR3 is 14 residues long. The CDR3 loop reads CSVTSSGNTGELFF. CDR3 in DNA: TGCAGCGTCACGTCGTCGGGAAACACCGGGGAGCTGTTTTTT.